This T cell receptor beta chain was retrieved from a study of graft-versus-host responses after intestinal transplantation. The V end lost 3 bases, the J end lost 5 bases, and 8 bases lay between the germline ends. The CDR3 totals 12 residues. The germline CDR1 and CDR2 sequences are SGHNT and YYREEE (reference sequence). Turning to this clone: Its target is not known.

The assay was immunoSEQ multiplex PCR, and TCRdb's table has in-frame clones only and misses some. This table has about 41,000 clones, approximately 95% appearing once. Points from the study as a whole: Detection of GvH clones occurred in recipient marrow, and some had their first appearance in ileum or blood.

The material was unstimulated CD8+ T cells sorted from spleen or lymph node cells, obtained before transplant. This sequence originates from a human donor who was the organ donor for an intestinal transplant. The chain uses TRBV5-4 and TRBJ1-2; D is uncertain. In nucleotides, the CDR3 is TGTGCCAGCAGCTATTACTTATATGGCTACACCTTC. It yields the protein CASSYYLYGYTF.